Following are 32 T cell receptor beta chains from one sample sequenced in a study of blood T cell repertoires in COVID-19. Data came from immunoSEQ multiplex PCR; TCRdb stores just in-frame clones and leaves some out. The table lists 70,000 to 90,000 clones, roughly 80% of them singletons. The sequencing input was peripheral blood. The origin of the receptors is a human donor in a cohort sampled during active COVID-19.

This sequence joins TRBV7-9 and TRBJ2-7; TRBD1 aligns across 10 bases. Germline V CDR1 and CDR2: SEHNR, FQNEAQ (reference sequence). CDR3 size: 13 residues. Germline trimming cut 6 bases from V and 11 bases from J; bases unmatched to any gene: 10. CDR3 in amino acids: CASSPGQGFREYF. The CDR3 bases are TGTGCCAGCAGTCCGGGACAGGGGTTCCGTGAGTACTTC.

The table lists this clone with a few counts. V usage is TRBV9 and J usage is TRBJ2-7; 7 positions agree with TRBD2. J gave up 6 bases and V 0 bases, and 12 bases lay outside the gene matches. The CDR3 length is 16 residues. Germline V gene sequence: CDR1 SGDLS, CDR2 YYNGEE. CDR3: CASSVEVGGLRGEQYF. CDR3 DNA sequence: TGTGCCAGCAGCGTAGAGGTGGGAGGGCTTCGTGGCGAGCAGTACTTC.

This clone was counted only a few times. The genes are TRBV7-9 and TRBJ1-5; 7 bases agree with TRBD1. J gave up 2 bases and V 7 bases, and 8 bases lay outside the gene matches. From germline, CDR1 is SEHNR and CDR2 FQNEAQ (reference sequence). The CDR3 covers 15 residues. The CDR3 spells CASTATGSGNQPQHF. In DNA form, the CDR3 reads TGTGCCAGCACCGCGACAGGGTCGGGCAATCAGCCCCAGCATTTT. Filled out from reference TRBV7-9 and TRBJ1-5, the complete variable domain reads DTGVSQNPRHKITKRGQNVTFRCDPISEHNRLYWYRQTLGQGPEFLTYFQNEAQLEKSRLLSDRFSAERPKGSFSTLEIQRTEQGDSAMYLCASTATGSGNQPQHFGDGTRLSIL.

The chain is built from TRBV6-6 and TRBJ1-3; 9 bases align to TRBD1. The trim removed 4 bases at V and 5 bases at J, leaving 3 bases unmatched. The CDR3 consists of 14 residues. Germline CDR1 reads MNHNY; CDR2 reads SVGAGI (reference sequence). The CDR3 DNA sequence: TGTGCCAGCAGTTTGGACAGGGGCAGAAACACCATATATTTT. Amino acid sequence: CASSLDRGRNTIYF.

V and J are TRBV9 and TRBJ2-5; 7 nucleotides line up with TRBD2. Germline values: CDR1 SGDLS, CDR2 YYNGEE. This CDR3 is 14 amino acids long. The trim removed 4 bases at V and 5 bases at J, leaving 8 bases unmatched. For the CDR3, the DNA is TGTGCCAGCAGCCGCTCGTGGACTAGGGAGACCCAGTACTTC. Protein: CASSRSWTRETQYF.

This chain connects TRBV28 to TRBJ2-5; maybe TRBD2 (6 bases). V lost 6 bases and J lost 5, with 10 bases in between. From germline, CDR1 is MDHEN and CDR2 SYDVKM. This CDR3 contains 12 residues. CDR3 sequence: CASRLAGETQYF. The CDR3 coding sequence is TGTGCCAGCAGACTAGCAGGGGAGACCCAGTACTTC.

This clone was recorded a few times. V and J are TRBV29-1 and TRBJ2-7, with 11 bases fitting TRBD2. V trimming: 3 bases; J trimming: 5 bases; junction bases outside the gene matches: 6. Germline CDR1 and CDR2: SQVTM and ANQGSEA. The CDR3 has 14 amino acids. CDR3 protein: CSVDLGLADNEQYF. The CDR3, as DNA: TGCAGCGTTGACCTGGGACTAGCGGACAACGAGCAGTACTTC.

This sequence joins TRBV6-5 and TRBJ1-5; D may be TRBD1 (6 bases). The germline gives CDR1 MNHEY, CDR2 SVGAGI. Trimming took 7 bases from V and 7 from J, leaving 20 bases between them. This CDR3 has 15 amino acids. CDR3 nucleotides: TGTGCCAGCAACGAAGAGGGGCAGGGGTGGCAGCCCCAGCATTTT. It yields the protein CASNEEGQGWQPQHF.

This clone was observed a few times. In DNA form, the CDR3 reads TGTGCCAGCAGCCAAGGGGTAGCCGGGACAGGAGTTGGCTACACCTTC. It encodes CASSQGVAGTGVGYTF. The rearrangement joins TRBV4-2 to TRBJ1-2; 8 positions match TRBD1. This CDR3 contains 16 residues. Germline trimming cut 1 base from V and 7 bases from J; bases unmatched to any gene: 11. Per germline, CDR1 LGHNA and CDR2 YNFKEQ.

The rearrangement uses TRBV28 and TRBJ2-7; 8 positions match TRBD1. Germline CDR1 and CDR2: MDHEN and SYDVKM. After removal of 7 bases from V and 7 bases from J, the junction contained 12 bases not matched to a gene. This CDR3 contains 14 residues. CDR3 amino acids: CASIGGTGHREQYF. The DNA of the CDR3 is TGTGCCAGCATTGGGGGGACAGGCCATAGGGAGCAGTACTTC.

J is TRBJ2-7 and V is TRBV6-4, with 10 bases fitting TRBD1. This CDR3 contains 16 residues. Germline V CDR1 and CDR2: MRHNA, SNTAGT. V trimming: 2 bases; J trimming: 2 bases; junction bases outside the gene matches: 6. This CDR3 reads CASSDLRDRGPYEQYF. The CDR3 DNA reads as TGTGCCAGCAGTGACCTCCGGGACAGGGGCCCCTACGAGCAGTACTTC.

The CDR3 DNA follows: TGTGCCAGTGGAAACAGGGGTTACACCGGGGAGCTGTTTTTT. Translation gives CASGNRGYTGELFF. The V and J genes are TRBV19 and TRBJ2-2; 7 bases are a match to TRBD1. Per the germline V gene, CDR1 is LNHDA and CDR2 is SQIVND (reference sequence). The J segment lost 3 bases and the V segment lost 8 bases, leaving 6 bases of the junction unmatched. This CDR3 contains 14 residues. Full variable domain (rest looked up from reference TRBV19 and TRBJ2-2): DGGITQSPKYLFRKEGQNVTLSCEQNLNHDAMYWYRQDPGQGLRLIYYSQIVNDFQKGDIAEGYSVSREKKESFPLTVTSAQKNPTAFYLCASGNRGYTGELFFGEGSRLTVL.

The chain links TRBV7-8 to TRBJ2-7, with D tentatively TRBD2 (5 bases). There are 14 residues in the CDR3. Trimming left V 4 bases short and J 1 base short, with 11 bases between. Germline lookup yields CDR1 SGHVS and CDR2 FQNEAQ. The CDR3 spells CASSSPGNSYEQYF. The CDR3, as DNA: TGTGCCAGCAGCTCACCGGGGAATTCCTACGAGCAGTACTTC.

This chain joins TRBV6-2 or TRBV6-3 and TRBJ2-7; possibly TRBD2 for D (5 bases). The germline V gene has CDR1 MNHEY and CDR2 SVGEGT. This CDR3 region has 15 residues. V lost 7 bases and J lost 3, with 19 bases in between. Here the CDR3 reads CASIPGGQLDYEQYF. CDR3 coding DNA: TGTGCCAGCATCCCGGGCGGGCAGCTAGACTACGAGCAGTACTTC.

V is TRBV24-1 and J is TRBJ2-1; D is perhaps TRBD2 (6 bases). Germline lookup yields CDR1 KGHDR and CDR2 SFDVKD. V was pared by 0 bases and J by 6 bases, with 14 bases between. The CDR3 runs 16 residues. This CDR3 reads CATSDLRGTLSNEQFF. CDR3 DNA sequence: TGTGCCACCAGTGATTTGCGAGGGACTCTTTCCAATGAGCAGTTCTTC.

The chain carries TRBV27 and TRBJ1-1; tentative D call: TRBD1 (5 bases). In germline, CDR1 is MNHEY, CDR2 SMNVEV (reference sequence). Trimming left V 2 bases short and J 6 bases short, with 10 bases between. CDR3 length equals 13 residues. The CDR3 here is CASSLTAGPEAFF. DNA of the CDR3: TGTGCCAGCAGTTTAACTGCAGGGCCTGAAGCTTTCTTT.

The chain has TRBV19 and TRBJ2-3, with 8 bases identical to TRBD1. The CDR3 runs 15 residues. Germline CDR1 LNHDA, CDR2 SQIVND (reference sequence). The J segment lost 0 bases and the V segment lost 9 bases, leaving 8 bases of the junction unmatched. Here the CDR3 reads CASRQGISSTDTQYF. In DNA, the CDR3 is TGTGCCAGCAGACAGGGGATTTCTAGCACAGATACGCAGTATTTT.

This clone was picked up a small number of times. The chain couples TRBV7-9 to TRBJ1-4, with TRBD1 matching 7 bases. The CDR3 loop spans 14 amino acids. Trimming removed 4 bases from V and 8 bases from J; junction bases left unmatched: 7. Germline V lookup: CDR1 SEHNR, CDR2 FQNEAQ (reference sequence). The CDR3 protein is CASSSDRSGEKLFF. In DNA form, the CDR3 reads TGTGCCAGCAGCTCGGACAGGTCAGGCGAAAAACTGTTTTTT.

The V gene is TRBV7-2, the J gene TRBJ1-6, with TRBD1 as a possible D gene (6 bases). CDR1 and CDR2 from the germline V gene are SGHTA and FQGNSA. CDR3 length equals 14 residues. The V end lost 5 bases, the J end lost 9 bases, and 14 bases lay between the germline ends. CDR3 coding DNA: TGTGCCAGCAGCCCTGCCCAACAGGGTTCACCCCTCCACTTT. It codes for CASSPAQQGSPLHF. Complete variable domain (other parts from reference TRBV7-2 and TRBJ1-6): GAGVSQSPSNKVTEKGKDVELRCDPISGHTALYWYRQSLGQGLEFLIYFQGNSAPDKSGLPSDRFSAERTGGSVSTLTIQRTQQEDSAVYLCASSPAQQGSPLHFGNGTRLTVT.

The CDR3 region is CATSDGTSGSPETQYF. The CDR3 DNA sequence: TGTGCCACCAGCGACGGGACTAGCGGGAGTCCAGAGACCCAGTACTTC. The V call is TRBV15, the J call TRBJ2-5, with 14 bases that match TRBD2. Germline V gene lookup returns CDR1 LNHNV and CDR2 YYDKDF (reference sequence). Trimming took 5 bases from V and 4 from J; bases not matched to a gene: 6. The CDR3 length is 16 residues.

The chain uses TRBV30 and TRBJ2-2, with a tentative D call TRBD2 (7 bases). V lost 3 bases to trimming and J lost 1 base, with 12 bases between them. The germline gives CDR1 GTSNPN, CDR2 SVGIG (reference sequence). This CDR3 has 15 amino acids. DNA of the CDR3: TGTGCCTGGAGAAGGGGGGGCATGAACACCGGGGAGCTGTTTTTT. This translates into CAWRRGGMNTGELFF. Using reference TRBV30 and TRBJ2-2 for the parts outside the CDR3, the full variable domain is SQTIHQWPATLVQPVGSPLSLECTVEGTSNPNLYWYRQAAGRGLQLLFYSVGIGQISSEVPQNLSASRPQDRQFILSSKKLLLSDSGFYLCAWRRGGMNTGELFFGEGSRLTVL.

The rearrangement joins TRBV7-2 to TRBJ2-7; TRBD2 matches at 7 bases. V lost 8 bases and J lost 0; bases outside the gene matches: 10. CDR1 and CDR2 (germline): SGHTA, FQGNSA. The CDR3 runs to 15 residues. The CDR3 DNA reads TGTGCCAGCCGAGAAAGCGGGGCGTCCTCCTACGAGCAGTACTTC. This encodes CASRESGASSYEQYF. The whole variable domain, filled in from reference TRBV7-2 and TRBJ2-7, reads GAGVSQSPSNKVTEKGKDVELRCDPISGHTALYWYRQSLGQGLEFLIYFQGNSAPDKSGLPSDRFSAERTGGSVSTLTIQRTQQEDSAVYLCASRESGASSYEQYFGPGTRLTVT.

This CDR3 is CASNTGGGRYEQYF. In DNA, the CDR3 is TGTGCCAGCAATACAGGGGGAGGTCGGTACGAGCAGTACTTC. V and J are TRBV2 and TRBJ2-7; 8 bases fit TRBD1. The CDR3 spans 14 residues. V lost 7 bases, J lost 4 bases, and 9 bases stayed unmatched. The germline CDR1 and CDR2 sequences are SNHLY and FYNNEI.

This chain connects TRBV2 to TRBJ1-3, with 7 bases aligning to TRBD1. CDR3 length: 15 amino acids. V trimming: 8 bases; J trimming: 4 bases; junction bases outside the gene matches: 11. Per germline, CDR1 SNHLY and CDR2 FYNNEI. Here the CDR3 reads CASGSDRAAGNTIYF. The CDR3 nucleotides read TGTGCCAGCGGCTCCGACAGGGCGGCGGGAAACACCATATATTTT.

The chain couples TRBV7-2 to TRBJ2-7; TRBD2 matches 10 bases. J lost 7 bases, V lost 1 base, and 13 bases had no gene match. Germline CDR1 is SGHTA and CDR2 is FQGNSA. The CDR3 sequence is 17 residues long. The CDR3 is CASSLVGSSGGRGEQYF. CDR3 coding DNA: TGTGCCAGCAGCTTAGTCGGTTCTAGCGGGGGTCGGGGGGAGCAGTACTTC.

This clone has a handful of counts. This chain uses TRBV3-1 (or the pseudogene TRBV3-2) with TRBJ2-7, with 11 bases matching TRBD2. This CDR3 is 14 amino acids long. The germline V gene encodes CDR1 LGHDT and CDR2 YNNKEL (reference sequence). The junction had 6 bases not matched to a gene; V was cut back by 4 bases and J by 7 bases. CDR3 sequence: CASSPGTSGLEQYF. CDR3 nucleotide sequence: TGTGCCAGCAGCCCCGGGACTAGCGGCCTTGAGCAGTACTTC.

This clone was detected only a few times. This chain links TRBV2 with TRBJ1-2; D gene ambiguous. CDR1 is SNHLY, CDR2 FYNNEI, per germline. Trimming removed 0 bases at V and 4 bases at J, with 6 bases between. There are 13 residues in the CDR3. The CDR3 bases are TGTGCCAGCAGTGAAGCAGCCTCCTATGGCTACACCTTC. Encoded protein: CASSEAASYGYTF.

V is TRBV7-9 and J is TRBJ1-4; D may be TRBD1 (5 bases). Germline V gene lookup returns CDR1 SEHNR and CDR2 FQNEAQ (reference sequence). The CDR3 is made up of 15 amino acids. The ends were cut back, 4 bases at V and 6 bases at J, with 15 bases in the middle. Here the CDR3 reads CASSSGQGLDEKLFF. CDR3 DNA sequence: TGTGCCAGCAGCTCTGGACAAGGGCTGGATGAAAAACTGTTTTTT.

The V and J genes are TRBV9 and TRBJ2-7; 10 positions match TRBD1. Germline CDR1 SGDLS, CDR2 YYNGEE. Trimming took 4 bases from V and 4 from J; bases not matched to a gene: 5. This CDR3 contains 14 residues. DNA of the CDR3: TGTGCCAGCAGCCCGGGGACAGGGGTTTACGAGCAGTACTTC. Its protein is CASSPGTGVYEQYF.

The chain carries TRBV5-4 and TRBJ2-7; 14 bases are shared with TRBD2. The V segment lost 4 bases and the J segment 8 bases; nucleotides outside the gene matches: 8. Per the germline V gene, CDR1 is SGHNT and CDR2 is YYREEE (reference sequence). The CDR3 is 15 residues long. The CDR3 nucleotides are TGTGCCAGCAGCAATCCGGGACTAGCGGGGGTTAAGCAGTACTTC. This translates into CASSNPGLAGVKQYF.

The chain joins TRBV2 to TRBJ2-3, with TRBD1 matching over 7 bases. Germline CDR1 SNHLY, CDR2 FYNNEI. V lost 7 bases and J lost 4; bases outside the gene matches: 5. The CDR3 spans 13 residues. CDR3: CASTGTAADTQYF. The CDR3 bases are TGTGCCAGCACCGGGACAGCAGCAGATACGCAGTATTTT.

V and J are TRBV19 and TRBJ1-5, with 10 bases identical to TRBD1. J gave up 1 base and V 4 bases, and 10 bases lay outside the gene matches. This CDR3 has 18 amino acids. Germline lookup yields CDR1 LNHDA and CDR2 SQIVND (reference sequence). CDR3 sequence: CASSTTWTGGRSNQPQHF. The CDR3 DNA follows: TGTGCCAGTAGTACCACTTGGACAGGGGGTAGGAGCAATCAGCCCCAGCATTTT.